Given below is one T cell receptor beta chain in context. A few counts support this clonotype. Its antigen is not yet known. It has no much larger one-base neighbor in the sample; base qualities were not kept. CDR1 is given as LGHNA and CDR2 as YNFKEQ, both from the germline V gene. Spanning cysteine to phenylalanine, the CDR3 consists of 16 amino acids. Only the CDR3 DNA is retained, 48 bases long and in frame from the first base. V is cut by 0 bases and J by 0 bases, and the space between the germline ends is 11 bases. These data are taken from a study of T-cell memory formation after mild COVID-19 (dated by TCRdb to about 2021). For the wider study: TCR sequence clusters from the two donors were found to be largely donor specific. In a couple of donors, T-cell clones that expanded and contracted after mild COVID-19 were tracked by sequencing TCRalpha and TCRbeta repertoires over time. Two young, previously healthy adult volunteers made up the cohort, one male and one female.

Ficoll-Paque density gradient centrifugation was used to isolate PBMCs. Beyond this particular receptor, the publication reports: Contracting CD4+ clones turned up mainly in the CM and EM memory subsets, whereas EMRA was where CD8+ clones were enriched. Some responding clones were found in pre-infection memory, which suggests that pre-existing cross-reactive memory T cells took part in the SARS-CoV-2 response. Clones contracting from day 15 to 85 had balanced CD4/CD8 phenotypes, while a second wave expanding from day 15 to 37 was biased towards CD4+. Only two mild cases were covered by the study, and larger cohorts that include severe cases with pre-infection samples were considered necessary. The second-wave clones that peaked on day 37 were not confirmed to be SARS-CoV-2 specific.

For sequencing, an Illumina NovaSeq 6000 was employed. TCRalpha and TCRbeta cDNA libraries were built by 5'RACE with constant-segment primers, adding sample barcodes and unique molecular identifiers. Trizol reagent was used to extract RNA from every sample. Amplification of the libraries took two PCR steps, and the second step added a second sample barcode plus Illumina TruSeq adapters. Sequencing of libraries was performed on an Illumina NovaSeq with 2 x 150 bp paired-end reads. The original methods were these. Reads were demultiplexed and collapsed into UMI-guided consensus sequences with migec v1.2.7. Using mixcr v2.1.11, UMI consensuses were aligned to TRA and TRB V and J templates and then assembled into clonotypes. A clonotype was counted as expanded or contracted only when both edgeR and NoisET called the clonotype significant, with the noise models trained on biological replicates. For edgeR calls, the cutoffs were a false discovery rate-adjusted p below 0.01 and a log2 fold-change threshold of 1. As an exploratory analysis of dynamics, max-normalized trajectories of the 1000 most abundant clonotypes were examined by PCA with hierarchical clustering. Separately sequenced CD4+ and CD8+ repertoires were used to assign the CD4 or CD8 phenotype of responding clones. TCRdb took the public reads, trimmed them with fastp at Q25, ran MiXCR for clone calling and kept in-frame beta chains. Identical CDR3 proteins give one entry, which carries the most common genes and DNA. The V and J calls shown here were made by TCRdb, not taken from the authors' results. The sample includes 120,000 or so distinct CDR3 sequences, with more than 15% observed a single time. Jointly, the top ten make up about 14% of the sample.

The TCR comes from an adult woman who had mild COVID-19 (a few samples of this study predate the infection). The sample titles of this study are shuffled in the database, so cell type and time point are left out; the donor was told from shared clones. Sequenced material: PBMCs or a T cell subset sorted from them (not recorded which). The chain joins TRBV4-2 to TRBJ1-1; the D gene is perhaps TRBD1, on 6 matching bases. DNA sequence: TGTGCCAGCAGCCAAGATCCCAGGGGAGTGAACACTGAAGCTTTCTTT. It encodes CASSQDPRGVNTEAFF.